Listed below are T cell receptor beta chains from one sample, sequenced in a study of T-cell memory formation after mild COVID-19. TCRdb re-analysed the 5' RACE reads in MiXCR, keeping a single row per CDR3 protein. The sample yields 400,000 to 500,000 distinct CDR3 sequences, less than 25% seen once. Sequencing input: PBMCs or a T cell subset sorted from them (not recorded which). These receptors all stem from an adult woman who had mild COVID-19 (a few samples of this study predate the infection). Cell type and time point are not known. Each CDR3 is given with its conserved first and last residue. D genes are given only for firm matches. A clone size is listed for some rows: how often the clone was seen (once, few, many), or a class if it is expanded.

clone_size: few
v_call: TRBV7-6
cdr3_length: 12
j_call: TRBJ2-1
d_call: NA
cdr3_aa: CASSFSLNEQFF
cdr3_nt: TGTGCCAGCAGCTTTTCCCTCAATGAGCAGTTCTTC

clone_size: NA
v_call: TRBV6-2/TRBV6-3
cdr3_length: 19
j_call: TRBJ2-7
d_call: TRBD2
cdr3_aa: CASSPPGLAGVLVSYEQYF
cdr3_nt: TGTGCCAGCAGTCCTCCGGGACTAGCGGGAGTACTTGTTTCCTACGAGCAGTACTTC

clone_size: NA
v_call: TRBV12-3/TRBV12-4
cdr3_length: 12
j_call: TRBJ2-7
d_call: NA
cdr3_aa: CASSSYEYEQYF
cdr3_nt: TGTGCCAGCAGTTCGTACGAATACGAGCAGTACTTC

clone_size: NA
v_call: TRBV11-2
cdr3_length: 13
j_call: TRBJ2-3
d_call: NA
cdr3_aa: CASSLNSRNTQYF
cdr3_nt: TGTGCCAGCAGCTTAAACTCCCGGAATACGCAGTATTTT

clone_size: NA
v_call: TRBV18
cdr3_length: 11
j_call: TRBJ2-5
d_call: NA
cdr3_aa: CASGRGETQYF
cdr3_nt: TGTGCCAGCGGTAGGGGAGAGACCCAGTACTTC

clone_size: few
v_call: TRBV29-1
cdr3_length: 12
j_call: TRBJ1-2
d_call: TRBD1
cdr3_aa: CSVGGTDYGYTF
cdr3_nt: TGCAGCGTTGGTGGGACAGACTATGGCTACACCTTC

clone_size: NA
v_call: TRBV2
cdr3_length: 15
j_call: TRBJ1-5
d_call: NA
cdr3_aa: CASSAENSGNQPQHF
cdr3_nt: TGTGCCAGCAGTGCCGAGAACAGTGGCAATCAGCCCCAGCATTTT

clone_size: NA
v_call: TRBV24-1
cdr3_length: 14
j_call: TRBJ2-2
d_call: NA
cdr3_aa: CATSDYGEHRELFF
cdr3_nt: TGTGCCACCAGTGATTACGGGGAACACCGGGAGCTGTTTTTT

clone_size: few
v_call: TRBV29-1
cdr3_length: 12
j_call: TRBJ1-2
d_call: TRBD1
cdr3_aa: CSVERTGLGYTF
cdr3_nt: TGCAGCGTTGAGAGGACAGGGCTTGGCTACACCTTC

clone_size: NA
v_call: TRBV12-3/TRBV12-4
cdr3_length: 13
j_call: TRBJ2-2
d_call: NA
cdr3_aa: CASSLSGVGELFF
cdr3_nt: TGTGCCAGCAGTTTATCCGGAGTCGGGGAGCTGTTTTTT

clone_size: NA
v_call: TRBV28
cdr3_length: 15
j_call: TRBJ1-1
d_call: NA
cdr3_aa: CASTRPTVMNTEAFF
cdr3_nt: TGTGCCAGCACCCGACCTACCGTCATGAACACTGAAGCTTTCTTT

clone_size: few
v_call: TRBV30
cdr3_length: 14
j_call: TRBJ2-1
d_call: NA
cdr3_aa: CAWKGERAYNEQFF
cdr3_nt: TGTGCCTGGAAGGGGGAGCGGGCCTACAATGAGCAGTTCTTC

clone_size: few
v_call: TRBV7-9
cdr3_length: 15
j_call: TRBJ1-1
d_call: NA
cdr3_aa: CASSARQVKNTEAFF
cdr3_nt: TGTGCCAGCAGCGCCAGACAGGTCAAGAACACTGAAGCTTTCTTT

clone_size: NA
v_call: TRBV7-2
cdr3_length: 15
j_call: TRBJ2-3
d_call: NA
cdr3_aa: CASSLVVSSSDTQYF
cdr3_nt: TGTGCCAGCAGCTTAGTTGTTAGCAGTTCAGATACGCAGTATTTT

clone_size: few
v_call: TRBV12-3/TRBV12-4
cdr3_length: 14
j_call: TRBJ2-7
d_call: NA
cdr3_aa: CASSYRLDSYEQYF
cdr3_nt: TGTGCCAGCAGTTACAGACTGGACTCCTACGAGCAGTACTTC

clone_size: NA
v_call: TRBV19
cdr3_length: 13
j_call: TRBJ1-2
d_call: TRBD1
cdr3_aa: CASMTGGADGYTF
cdr3_nt: TGTGCCAGCATGACAGGGGGCGCCGATGGCTACACCTTC

clone_size: NA
v_call: TRBV12-5
cdr3_length: 19
j_call: TRBJ2-7
d_call: TRBD1
cdr3_aa: CASGFCPLEDRDGLYEQYF
cdr3_nt: TGTGCTAGTGGTTTCTGTCCGCTCGAGGACAGGGACGGACTCTACGAGCAGTACTTC

clone_size: few
v_call: TRBV6-5
cdr3_length: 14
j_call: TRBJ2-1
d_call: TRBD2
cdr3_aa: CASSQLAGVVEQFF
cdr3_nt: TGTGCCAGCAGTCAACTAGCGGGAGTGGTTGAGCAGTTCTTC

clone_size: few
v_call: TRBV20-1
cdr3_length: 16
j_call: TRBJ2-1
d_call: TRBD2
cdr3_aa: CSARLGSGSSYNEQFF
cdr3_nt: TGCAGTGCTAGGTTGGGTAGCGGGAGCTCCTACAATGAGCAGTTCTTC

clone_size: few
v_call: TRBV9
cdr3_length: 14
j_call: TRBJ1-2
d_call: NA
cdr3_aa: CASRHPNRTGGYTF
cdr3_nt: TGTGCCAGCAGACACCCGAACCGGACGGGTGGCTACACCTTC

clone_size: NA
v_call: TRBV6-2/TRBV6-3
cdr3_length: 14
j_call: TRBJ2-7
d_call: NA
cdr3_aa: CASRTRVLAYEQYF
cdr3_nt: TGTGCCAGCAGGACTCGGGTCTTAGCCTACGAGCAGTACTTC

clone_size: few
v_call: TRBV6-5
cdr3_length: 15
j_call: TRBJ2-1
d_call: TRBD2
cdr3_aa: CASSRGGAKWNEQFF
cdr3_nt: TGTGCCAGCAGTCGCGGGGGGGCCAAATGGAATGAGCAGTTCTTC

clone_size: few
v_call: TRBV4-2
cdr3_length: 14
j_call: TRBJ2-1
d_call: NA
cdr3_aa: CASSQFGPNNEQFF
cdr3_nt: TGTGCCAGCAGTCAATTCGGCCCAAACAATGAGCAGTTCTTC

clone_size: many
v_call: TRBV7-9
cdr3_length: 15
j_call: TRBJ1-1
d_call: TRBD1
cdr3_aa: CASSYDRDRNTEAFF
cdr3_nt: TGTGCCAGCAGCTACGACAGGGATCGGAACACTGAAGCTTTCTTT

clone_size: few
v_call: TRBV7-9
cdr3_length: 15
j_call: TRBJ2-2
d_call: NA
cdr3_aa: CASSSGHTLTGELFF
cdr3_nt: TGTGCCAGCAGCTCAGGACATACTCTGACCGGGGAGCTGTTTTTT

clone_size: NA
v_call: TRBV24-1
cdr3_length: 13
j_call: TRBJ2-2
d_call: NA
cdr3_aa: CATSDFYTGELFF
cdr3_nt: TGTGCCACCAGTGATTTCTATACCGGGGAGCTGTTTTTT

clone_size: NA
v_call: TRBV29-1
cdr3_length: 13
j_call: TRBJ1-1
d_call: NA
cdr3_aa: CSVEDNGASEAFF
cdr3_nt: TGCAGCGTTGAAGACAACGGGGCATCTGAAGCTTTCTTT

clone_size: few
v_call: TRBV4-2
cdr3_length: 16
j_call: TRBJ2-1
d_call: NA
cdr3_aa: CASSQDRGPLADEQFF
cdr3_nt: TGTGCCAGCAGCCAAGACCGGGGGCCCCTAGCCGATGAGCAGTTCTTC

clone_size: NA
v_call: TRBV9
cdr3_length: 16
j_call: TRBJ1-1
d_call: NA
cdr3_aa: CASSVAREGGNTEAFF
cdr3_nt: TGTGCCAGCAGCGTCGCCCGTGAGGGGGGGAACACTGAAGCTTTCTTT

clone_size: NA
v_call: TRBV6-5
cdr3_length: 16
j_call: TRBJ1-5
d_call: TRBD1
cdr3_aa: CASSYSWTGVNQPQHF
cdr3_nt: TGTGCCAGCAGTTACTCATGGACAGGGGTTAATCAGCCCCAGCATTTT

clone_size: many
v_call: TRBV27
cdr3_length: 17
j_call: TRBJ1-5
d_call: NA
cdr3_aa: CASSSLSAGSMNQPQHF
cdr3_nt: TGTGCCAGCAGTTCCCTCTCGGCAGGATCTATGAATCAGCCCCAGCATTTT

clone_size: once
v_call: TRBV18
cdr3_length: 15
j_call: TRBJ1-1
d_call: NA
cdr3_aa: CASSPRGDLNTEAFF
cdr3_nt: TGTGCCAGCTCACCTCGAGGGGATCTGAACACTGAAGCTTTCTTT

clone_size: NA
v_call: TRBV5-1
cdr3_length: 15
j_call: TRBJ2-3
d_call: NA
cdr3_aa: CASSLSPVSTDTQYF
cdr3_nt: TGCGCCAGCAGCTTGTCGCCAGTCAGCACAGATACGCAGTATTTT

clone_size: many
v_call: TRBV7-6
cdr3_length: 14
j_call: TRBJ2-3
d_call: TRBD2
cdr3_aa: CASSLAGRGDTQYF
cdr3_nt: TGTGCCAGCAGCTTAGCGGGGAGGGGAGATACGCAGTATTTT

clone_size: NA
v_call: TRBV6-4
cdr3_length: 13
j_call: TRBJ2-3
d_call: NA
cdr3_aa: CASSRRDTDTQYF
cdr3_nt: TGTGCCAGCAGTAGGAGGGACACAGATACGCAGTATTTT

clone_size: few
v_call: TRBV6-5
cdr3_length: 15
j_call: TRBJ1-3
d_call: NA
cdr3_aa: CASSYQPGTGNTIYF
cdr3_nt: TGTGCCAGCAGTTACCAGCCCGGAACTGGAAACACCATATATTTT

clone_size: NA
v_call: TRBV20-1
cdr3_length: 16
j_call: TRBJ1-5
d_call: TRBD1
cdr3_aa: CSAPPEGGTGNQPQHF
cdr3_nt: TGCAGTGCTCCCCCGGAGGGTGGGACAGGGAATCAGCCCCAGCATTTT

clone_size: few
v_call: TRBV7-2
cdr3_length: 16
j_call: TRBJ2-3
d_call: NA
cdr3_aa: CASSLGYAGSTDTQYF
cdr3_nt: TGTGCCAGCAGCTTAGGGTACGCTGGTAGCACAGATACGCAGTATTTT

clone_size: many
v_call: TRBV7-2
cdr3_length: 14
j_call: TRBJ1-1
d_call: NA
cdr3_aa: CASSLAGTGWEAFF
cdr3_nt: TGTGCCAGCAGCTTAGCTGGTACAGGGTGGGAAGCTTTCTTT

clone_size: many
v_call: TRBV5-1
cdr3_length: 16
j_call: TRBJ2-7
d_call: TRBD1
cdr3_aa: CASSLPRGQVGHEQYF
cdr3_nt: TGCGCCAGCAGCCTTCCCCGGGGACAGGTCGGCCACGAGCAGTACTTC

clone_size: many
v_call: TRBV4-3
cdr3_length: 17
j_call: TRBJ2-1
d_call: NA
cdr3_aa: CASSQDASKSSYNEQFF
cdr3_nt: TGCGCCAGCAGCCAAGACGCCTCCAAGAGCTCCTACAATGAGCAGTTCTTC

clone_size: few
v_call: TRBV12-3/TRBV12-4
cdr3_length: 12
j_call: TRBJ1-2
d_call: TRBD1
cdr3_aa: CASLGQENGYTF
cdr3_nt: TGTGCCAGCCTAGGACAGGAGAATGGCTACACCTTC

clone_size: NA
v_call: TRBV11-2
cdr3_length: 15
j_call: TRBJ2-7
d_call: NA
cdr3_aa: CASSFRGTETYEQYF
cdr3_nt: TGTGCCAGCAGCTTTCGAGGGACGGAGACCTACGAGCAGTACTTC

clone_size: few
v_call: TRBV29-1
cdr3_length: 13
j_call: TRBJ1-1
d_call: TRBD1
cdr3_aa: CSGRTGAGTEAFF
cdr3_nt: TGCAGCGGCCGGACAGGGGCAGGCACTGAAGCTTTCTTT

clone_size: NA
v_call: TRBV7-9
cdr3_length: 15
j_call: TRBJ2-5
d_call: NA
cdr3_aa: CASSSGLKGLELQYF
cdr3_nt: TGTGCCAGCAGTTCGGGACTCAAGGGGCTGGAGCTACAGTACTTC

clone_size: NA
v_call: TRBV11-2
cdr3_length: 13
j_call: TRBJ2-6
d_call: NA
cdr3_aa: CAGATLGANVLTF
cdr3_nt: TGTGCCGGAGCCACCCTTGGGGCCAACGTCCTGACTTTC

clone_size: NA
v_call: TRBV4-1
cdr3_length: 13
j_call: TRBJ1-2
d_call: NA
cdr3_aa: CASSQGPLPGYTF
cdr3_nt: TGCGCCAGCAGCCAAGGGCCACTTCCGGGCTACACCTTC

clone_size: NA
v_call: TRBV7-3
cdr3_length: 15
j_call: TRBJ1-6
d_call: NA
cdr3_aa: CASSSVAGGDSPLHF
cdr3_nt: TGTGCCAGCAGCTCCGTCGCTGGTGGGGATTCACCCCTCCACTTT

clone_size: few
v_call: TRBV6-5
cdr3_length: 15
j_call: TRBJ2-2
d_call: NA
cdr3_aa: CASRRQTKNTGELFF
cdr3_nt: TGTGCCAGCAGGCGACAGACGAAAAACACCGGGGAGCTGTTTTTT

clone_size: NA
v_call: TRBV4-1
cdr3_length: 17
j_call: TRBJ1-1
d_call: NA
cdr3_aa: CASSHRSPLQGSTEAFF
cdr3_nt: TGCGCCAGCAGCCACCGATCCCCACTTCAAGGGAGCACTGAAGCTTTCTTT

clone_size: few
v_call: TRBV5-6
cdr3_length: 16
j_call: TRBJ1-2
d_call: NA
cdr3_aa: CASSLKLPGQDYGYTF
cdr3_nt: TGTGCCAGCAGCTTGAAGTTGCCAGGTCAAGACTATGGCTACACCTTC

clone_size: few
v_call: TRBV24-1
cdr3_length: 13
j_call: TRBJ2-1
d_call: NA
cdr3_aa: CATSDWEASSRFF
cdr3_nt: TGTGCCACCAGTGATTGGGAAGCTTCCTCGCGGTTCTTC

clone_size: few
v_call: TRBV7-9
cdr3_length: 17
j_call: TRBJ2-1
d_call: TRBD2
cdr3_aa: CASSPPLTSGETNEQFF
cdr3_nt: TGTGCCAGCAGCCCCCCGCTGACTAGCGGGGAGACCAATGAGCAGTTCTTC

clone_size: few
v_call: TRBV18
cdr3_length: 13
j_call: TRBJ2-7
d_call: NA
cdr3_aa: CASSPRAEGEQYF
cdr3_nt: TGTGCCAGCTCACCACGGGCCGAGGGGGAGCAGTACTTC

clone_size: NA
v_call: TRBV3-1
cdr3_length: 15
j_call: TRBJ1-1
d_call: TRBD1
cdr3_aa: CASSRTGGARTEAFF
cdr3_nt: TGTGCCAGCAGCCGGACAGGGGGCGCGAGAACTGAAGCTTTCTTT

clone_size: NA
v_call: TRBV7-6
cdr3_length: 15
j_call: TRBJ2-7
d_call: TRBD1
cdr3_aa: CASSQGRTGSYEQYF
cdr3_nt: TGTGCCAGCAGCCAGGGAAGGACAGGTTCCTACGAGCAGTACTTC

clone_size: NA
v_call: TRBV7-2
cdr3_length: 16
j_call: TRBJ2-1
d_call: TRBD2
cdr3_aa: CASSFELAGARNEQFF
cdr3_nt: TGTGCCAGCAGCTTCGAACTAGCGGGGGCGCGCAATGAGCAGTTCTTC